This T cell receptor (beta chain) was sequenced during a study of immune heterogeneity within non-small cell lung tumors. The length of the CDR3 is 13 residues. The germline V gene has CDR1 MNHEY and CDR2 SVGEGT. Deletions cut 6 bases from V and 5 bases from J, with 14 bases between. This clonotype is medium-sized within its sample. The TCR beta CDR3 region was amplified by multiplex PCR employing 32 V and 13 J primers. TCRdb re-derived calls from the multiplex PCR reads in MiXCR, one entry per CDR3 protein. Counted here are more than 10,000 distinct CDR3 sequences, about 20% occurring once; the ten biggest clones make up around 4.3%. Bulk tumor genomic DNA, roughly 600 ng per sample, was used as template. During surgery, each primary tumor gave multiple biopsies spaced as far apart as possible. These patients got curative surgery after being newly diagnosed with untreated non-small cell lung cancer. Newly diagnosed non-small cell lung cancer patients undergoing curative-intent surgery served as donors.

This TCR was recovered from a man in his fifties or sixties with non-small cell lung cancer. Sequenced input: lung tumor tissue. The J gene is TRBJ2-7, the V gene TRBV6-2 or TRBV6-3; D gene ambiguous. CDR3 residues: CASRIRSWDEQYF. For the CDR3, the DNA is TGTGCCAGCAGGATACGTAGTTGGGACGAGCAGTACTTC.